This is a list of T cell receptor beta chains from one sample in a study of T cell responses to AZD1222 COVID-19 vaccine. Assay used: immunoSEQ multiplex PCR; TCRdb lists only in-frame clones, some missing. In the table there are roughly 67,000 clones, approximately 88% of which are singletons. This specimen was peripheral blood, taken on day 0 of AZD1222 vaccination. All receptors derive from an adult in good health. Each CDR3 is given with its conserved first and last residue. D genes are given only for firm matches. For some rows the clone size is stated as once, few or many, or as a class when expanded; others skip it.

v_call: TRBV5-6; clone_size: -; j_call: TRBJ2-2; d_call: TRBD2; cdr3_aa: CASSPGTSGRTGELFF; cdr3_nt: TGTGCCAGCAGCCCGGGGACTAGCGGGAGGACCGGGGAGCTGTTTTTT
v_call: TRBV19; clone_size: once; j_call: TRBJ1-5; d_call: TRBD1; cdr3_aa: CASSGQGGRLYNQPQHF; cdr3_nt: TGTGCCAGTAGTGGACAGGGGGGCCGGCTCTACAATCAGCCCCAGCATTTT
v_call: TRBV7-9; clone_size: -; j_call: TRBJ2-5; d_call: TRBD1; cdr3_aa: CASSIGTDQETQYF; cdr3_nt: TGTGCCAGCAGCATAGGGACAGATCAAGAGACCCAGTACTTC
v_call: TRBV28; clone_size: -; j_call: TRBJ1-1; d_call: -; cdr3_aa: CASSPGHGTEAFF; cdr3_nt: TGTGCCAGCAGCCCCGGTCATGGTACTGAAGCTTTCTTT
v_call: TRBV19; clone_size: -; j_call: TRBJ2-7; d_call: TRBD2; cdr3_aa: CASSLGTSGRFYEQYF; cdr3_nt: TGTGCCAGTAGTCTCGGGACTAGCGGGAGGTTCTACGAGCAGTACTTC
v_call: TRBV27; clone_size: -; j_call: TRBJ2-7; d_call: TRBD2; cdr3_aa: CASSTLLGLAGGPKFYEQYF; cdr3_nt: TGTGCCAGCAGTACTCTACTAGGCCTAGCGGGAGGGCCTAAATTCTACGAGCAGTACTTC
v_call: TRBV19; clone_size: -; j_call: TRBJ2-1; d_call: TRBD2; cdr3_aa: CASSIGTSGGANNEQFF; cdr3_nt: TGTGCCAGTAGTATCGGGACTAGCGGGGGGGCAAACAATGAGCAGTTCTTC
v_call: TRBV4-2; clone_size: -; j_call: TRBJ1-5; d_call: -; cdr3_aa: CASSQDLEGSQPQHF; cdr3_nt: TGTGCCAGCAGCCAAGATCTCGAAGGGAGTCAGCCCCAGCATTTT
v_call: TRBV10-2; clone_size: -; j_call: TRBJ1-2; d_call: -; cdr3_aa: CASTWGLNYGYTF; cdr3_nt: TGCGCCAGCACTTGGGGACTAAACTATGGCTACACCTTC
v_call: TRBV5-3; clone_size: -; j_call: TRBJ2-1; d_call: TRBD1; cdr3_aa: CARSLHTGGRSYNEQFF; cdr3_nt: TGTGCCAGAAGCTTACACACAGGGGGCCGATCCTACAATGAGCAGTTCTTC
v_call: TRBV5-6; clone_size: -; j_call: TRBJ2-7; d_call: -; cdr3_aa: CASSGAPGALSSYEQYF; cdr3_nt: TGTGCCAGCAGCGGGGCTCCAGGGGCCCTAAGCTCCTACGAGCAGTACTTC
v_call: TRBV19; clone_size: -; j_call: TRBJ2-7; d_call: TRBD1; cdr3_aa: CASSHPGGSNEQYF; cdr3_nt: TGTGCCAGTAGTCACCCAGGGGGCTCCAACGAGCAGTACTTC
v_call: TRBV13; clone_size: -; j_call: TRBJ2-5; d_call: TRBD2; cdr3_aa: CASHRNPSGQETQYF; cdr3_nt: TGTGCCAGCCACCGTAATCCTAGCGGCCAAGAGACCCAGTACTTC
v_call: TRBV6-4; clone_size: -; j_call: TRBJ2-1; d_call: -; cdr3_aa: CASSARDSPLYNEQFF; cdr3_nt: TGTGCCAGCAGTGCGCGGGACAGCCCGTTATACAATGAGCAGTTCTTC
v_call: TRBV29-1; clone_size: -; j_call: TRBJ2-1; d_call: -; cdr3_aa: CSVDEAGGNEQFF; cdr3_nt: TGCAGCGTTGATGAAGCGGGCGGGAATGAGCAGTTCTTC
v_call: TRBV28; clone_size: -; j_call: TRBJ2-7; d_call: TRBD2; cdr3_aa: CASSFRAGATSGSSYEQYF; cdr3_nt: TGTGCCAGCAGTTTCCGGGCCGGGGCTACTAGCGGGAGCTCCTACGAGCAGTACTTC
v_call: TRBV7-9; clone_size: -; j_call: TRBJ2-1; d_call: -; cdr3_aa: CASSFKGNEQFF; cdr3_nt: TGTGCCAGCAGCTTTAAAGGAAATGAGCAGTTCTTC
v_call: TRBV9; clone_size: -; j_call: TRBJ2-2; d_call: -; cdr3_aa: CASSVEELVGFGELFF; cdr3_nt: TGTGCCAGCAGCGTAGAAGAACTAGTTGGGTTCGGGGAGCTGTTTTTT
v_call: TRBV5-4; clone_size: -; j_call: TRBJ2-2; d_call: -; cdr3_aa: CASSRDLPNTGELFF; cdr3_nt: TGTGCCAGCAGCCGGGACCTACCGAACACCGGGGAGCTGTTTTTT
v_call: TRBV10-3; clone_size: -; j_call: TRBJ2-3; d_call: -; cdr3_aa: CAISESSQPDTQYF; cdr3_nt: TGTGCCATCAGTGAGTCGAGTCAACCAGATACGCAGTATTTT
v_call: TRBV5-1; clone_size: -; j_call: TRBJ2-1; d_call: -; cdr3_aa: CASILGPEGGYEQFF; cdr3_nt: TGCGCCAGCATCCTAGGGCCAGAGGGCGGGTATGAGCAGTTCTTC
v_call: TRBV5-6; clone_size: -; j_call: TRBJ2-1; d_call: -; cdr3_aa: CASSDSGESLYNEQFF; cdr3_nt: TGTGCCAGCAGCGACTCAGGGGAAAGCCTCTACAATGAGCAGTTCTTC